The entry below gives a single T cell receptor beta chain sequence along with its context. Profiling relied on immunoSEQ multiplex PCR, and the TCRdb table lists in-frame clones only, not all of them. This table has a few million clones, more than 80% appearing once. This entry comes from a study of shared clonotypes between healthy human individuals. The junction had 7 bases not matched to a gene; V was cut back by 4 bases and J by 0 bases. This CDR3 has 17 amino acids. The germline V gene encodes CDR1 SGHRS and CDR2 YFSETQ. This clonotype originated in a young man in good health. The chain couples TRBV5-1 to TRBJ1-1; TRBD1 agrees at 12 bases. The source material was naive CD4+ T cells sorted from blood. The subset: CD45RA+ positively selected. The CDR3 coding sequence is TGCGCCAGCAGCGCAGGGACAGGGGGCGACCTGAACACTGAAGCTTTCTTT. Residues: CASSAGTGGDLNTEAFF.